Included here is one T cell receptor (beta chain) sequence, with context. Antigen: not known. Sample-barcoded 5' priming and a J-beta primer mix drove a second PCR of about 6 to 12 cycles. TCRdb reprocessed the 5' RACE reads via MiXCR and lists one record per CDR3 protein. Of about 1.8 million distinct CDR3 sequences in the sample, roughly 49% were seen once. The CDR3 extends over 16 amino acids. The V gene's germline CDR1 is LGHNA and CDR2 YNFKEQ. The ends lost 3 bases at V and 7 bases at J; junction bases unmatched: 7. PBMCs were isolated at a quantity of at least 6 million per sample. The data derive from a study of blood T cells in healthy people across ages. Overall study findings and caveats: The study found TCR beta diversity correlated strongly with naive T cell percentage.

The chain links TRBV4-2 to TRBJ1-4; 11 bases are shared with TRBD1. The receptor's source is a woman aged 40 to 50 in good health. What was sequenced was blood. In DNA, the CDR3 is TGTGCCAGCAGCCAGGACGCCGGGACAGGGGGTGAAAAACTGTTTTTT. Protein: CASSQDAGTGGEKLFF.